The source of this TCR beta chain is a study of blood T cell repertoires in COVID-19. Study information: T cells, B-cell-depleted T cells, or PBMCs provided the cDNA or gDNA that served as material.

Profiled with immunoSEQ multiplex PCR; TCRdb holds only in-frame clones, not every one. The repertoire holds fewer than 250,000 clones, with 80% to 85% as singletons. This CDR3 contains 15 residues. With 10 bases removed from V and 5 bases from J, the gap between germline ends came to 21 bases. The V gene's germline CDR1 is LNHDA and CDR2 SQIVND (reference sequence). In assigning cohorts, the study relied on participant-reported clinical history. The J gene is TRBJ1-5, the V gene TRBV19; D possibly corresponds to TRBD1 (5 bases). The TCR sequence derives from a woman between 50 and 59 years old with acute COVID-19. Sequencing used PBMCs or T cells enriched from blood (not recorded which). CDR3 region: CATLRVGDSYQPQHF. Written as DNA, the CDR3 is TGTGCCACCCTAAGAGTAGGGGACTCCTATCAGCCCCAGCATTTT.